This T cell receptor beta chain comes out of a study of immune cell composition in non-small cell lung cancer. The sample holds one count of this clone. Its antigen is undetermined. This CDR3 has 14 amino acids. V gave up 7 bases and J gave up 0 bases, with 11 bases separating them. Germline V CDR1 and CDR2: LGHNT, FRNRAP. Sequencing used immunoSEQ multiplex PCR; TCRdb keeps in-frame clones, though not all of them. The table lists 2,700 or so clones, roughly 70% of them singletons. General study results and limits: TIL tumour reactivity correlated with maximal tumour-associated clone frequency in adenocarcinoma.

Sequenced input: lung tumor tissue. This TCR derives from a human donor with non-small cell lung cancer. This chain uses TRBV12-5 with TRBJ2-3; TRBD2 is a possible D gene (5 bases). The CDR3, as DNA: TGTGCTAGTGCCTCGGGGTTTAGCACAGATACGCAGTATTTT. Translation gives CASASGFSTDTQYF.